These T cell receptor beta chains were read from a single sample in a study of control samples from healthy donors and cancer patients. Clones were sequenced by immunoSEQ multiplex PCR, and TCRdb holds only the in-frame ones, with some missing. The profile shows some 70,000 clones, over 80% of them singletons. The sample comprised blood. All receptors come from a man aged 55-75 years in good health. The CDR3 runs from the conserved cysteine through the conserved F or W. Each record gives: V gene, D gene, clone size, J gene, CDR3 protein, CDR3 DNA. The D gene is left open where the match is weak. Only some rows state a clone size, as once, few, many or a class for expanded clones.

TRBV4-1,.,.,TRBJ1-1,CASSQGWPATEAFF,TGCGCCAGCAGCCAAGGTTGGCCGGCCACTGAAGCTTTCTTT
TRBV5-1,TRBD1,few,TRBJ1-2,CASSLNFWAGGEGYGYTF,TGCGCCAGCAGCTTGAATTTCTGGGCAGGGGGCGAAGGCTATGGCTACACCTTC
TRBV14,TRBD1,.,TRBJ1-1,CASSQTRGPGAFF,TGTGCCAGCAGCCAAACCAGGGGGCCAGGGGCTTTCTTT
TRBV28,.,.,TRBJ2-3,CASSSPTGRSTDTQYF,TGTGCCAGCAGTTCCCCGACAGGCCGAAGCACAGATACGCAGTATTTT
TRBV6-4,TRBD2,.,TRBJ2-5,CASSETSGRAPETQYF,TGTGCCAGCAGTGAAACTAGCGGGAGGGCCCCTGAGACCCAGTACTTC
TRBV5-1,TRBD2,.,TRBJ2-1,CASSSALAGAYNEQFF,TGCGCCAGCAGCTCGGCACTAGCGGGAGCCTACAATGAGCAGTTCTTC
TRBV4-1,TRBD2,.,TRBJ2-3,CASSLFGAGEGDTQYF,TGCGCCAGCAGCCTCTTTGGGGCGGGAGAGGGAGATACGCAGTATTTT
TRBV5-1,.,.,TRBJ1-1,CASSADTEAFF,TGCGCCAGCAGCGCGGACACTGAAGCTTTCTTT
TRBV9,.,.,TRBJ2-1,CASSVAGGGGYNEQFF,TGTGCCAGCAGCGTGGCTGGCGGAGGCGGCTACAATGAGCAGTTCTTC
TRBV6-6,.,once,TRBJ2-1,CASRERDEQFF,TGTGCCAGCAGAGAGAGGGATGAGCAGTTCTTC
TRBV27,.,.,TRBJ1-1,CASSLGNTEAFF,TGTGCCAGCAGTTTAGGGAACACTGAAGCTTTCTTT
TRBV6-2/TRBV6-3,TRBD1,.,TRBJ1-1,CASSDRGRLTEAFF,TGTGCCAGCAGTGACAGGGGTAGACTGACTGAAGCTTTCTTT
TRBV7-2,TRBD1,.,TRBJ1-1,CASSNRDRGVGTEAFF,TGTGCCAGCAGCAACCGGGACAGGGGGGTAGGGACTGAAGCTTTCTTT
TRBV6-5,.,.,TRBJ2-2,CASSYSSRTGGELFF,TGTGCCAGCAGTTACTCCTCTAGAACCGGCGGGGAGCTGTTTTTT
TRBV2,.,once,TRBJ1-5,CASSEEGQSNQPQHF,TGTGCCAGCAGTGAAGAGGGCCAGTCTAATCAGCCCCAGCATTTT
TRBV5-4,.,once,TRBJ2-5,CASSLSRGVEETQYF,TGTGCCAGCAGCTTGTCCAGGGGAGTGGAAGAGACCCAGTACTTC
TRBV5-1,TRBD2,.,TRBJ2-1,CASRFAGVWDEQFF,TGCGCCAGCAGGTTTGCGGGAGTTTGGGATGAGCAGTTCTTC
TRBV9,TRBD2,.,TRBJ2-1,CASSVGRTSGYNEQFF,TGTGCCAGCAGCGTAGGTCGGACTAGCGGTTACAATGAGCAGTTCTTC